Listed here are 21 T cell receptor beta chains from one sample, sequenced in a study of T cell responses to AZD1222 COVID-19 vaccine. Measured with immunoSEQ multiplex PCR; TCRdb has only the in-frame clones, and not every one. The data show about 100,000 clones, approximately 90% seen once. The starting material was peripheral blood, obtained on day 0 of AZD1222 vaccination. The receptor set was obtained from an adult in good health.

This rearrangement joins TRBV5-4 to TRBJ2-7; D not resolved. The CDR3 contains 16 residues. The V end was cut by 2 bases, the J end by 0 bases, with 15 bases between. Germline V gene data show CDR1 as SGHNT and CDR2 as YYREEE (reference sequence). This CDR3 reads CASSLDGQRSSYEQYF. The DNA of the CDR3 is TGTGCCAGCAGCTTAGATGGGCAGAGGAGCTCCTACGAGCAGTACTTC.

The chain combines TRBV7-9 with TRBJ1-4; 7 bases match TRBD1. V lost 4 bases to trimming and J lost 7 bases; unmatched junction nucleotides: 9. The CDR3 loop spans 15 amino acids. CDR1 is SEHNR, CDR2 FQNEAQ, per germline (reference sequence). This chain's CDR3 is CASSSLDRRVEKLFF. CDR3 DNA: TGTGCCAGCAGCTCCTTGGACAGGAGGGTTGAAAAACTGTTTTTT.

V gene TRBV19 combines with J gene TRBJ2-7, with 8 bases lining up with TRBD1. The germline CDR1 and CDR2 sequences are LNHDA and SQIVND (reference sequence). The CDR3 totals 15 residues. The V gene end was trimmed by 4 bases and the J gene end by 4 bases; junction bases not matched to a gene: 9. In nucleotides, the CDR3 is TGTGCCAGTAGTACTGACAGGGGTAGTTTATACGAGCAGTACTTC. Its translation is CASSTDRGSLYEQYF.

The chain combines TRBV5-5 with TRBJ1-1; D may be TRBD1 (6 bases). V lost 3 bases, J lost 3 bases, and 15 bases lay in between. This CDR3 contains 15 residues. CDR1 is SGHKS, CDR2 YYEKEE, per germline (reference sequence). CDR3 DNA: TGTGCCAGCAGCTCATCCCCGGGGACACACACTGAAGCTTTCTTT. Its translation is CASSSSPGTHTEAFF.

CDR3 sequence: CASSHERGANNEQFF. The DNA of the CDR3 is TGTGCCAGCAGTCACGAGCGGGGGGCGAACAATGAGCAGTTCTTC. The chain links TRBV6-4 to TRBJ2-1; 9 bases line up with TRBD2. Germline trimming cut 5 bases from V and 5 bases from J; bases unmatched to any gene: 7. CDR3 length: 15 residues. The V gene's germline CDR1 is MRHNA and CDR2 SNTAGT.

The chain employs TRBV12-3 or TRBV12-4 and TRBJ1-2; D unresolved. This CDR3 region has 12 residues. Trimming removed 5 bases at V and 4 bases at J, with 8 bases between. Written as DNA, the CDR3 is TGTGCCAGCAGTCCGAAGGCCTATGGCTACACCTTC. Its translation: CASSPKAYGYTF.

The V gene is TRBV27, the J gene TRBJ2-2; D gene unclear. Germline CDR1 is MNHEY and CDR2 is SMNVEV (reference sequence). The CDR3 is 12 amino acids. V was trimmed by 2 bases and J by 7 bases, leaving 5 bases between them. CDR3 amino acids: CASSLGNGELFF. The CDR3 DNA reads TGTGCCAGCAGTTTAGGCAACGGGGAGCTGTTTTTT.

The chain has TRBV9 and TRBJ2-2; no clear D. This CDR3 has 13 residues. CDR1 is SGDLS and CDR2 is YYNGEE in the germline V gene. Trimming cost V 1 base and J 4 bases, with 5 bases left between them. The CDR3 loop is CASSVRGTGELFF. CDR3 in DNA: TGTGCCAGCAGCGTAAGAGGCACCGGGGAGCTGTTTTTT. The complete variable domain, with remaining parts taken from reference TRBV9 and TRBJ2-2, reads DSGVTQTPKHLITATGQRVTLRCSPRSGDLSVYWYQQSLDQGLQFLIQYYNGEERAKGNILERFSAQQFPDLHSELNLSSLELGDSALYFCASSVRGTGELFFGEGSRLTVL.

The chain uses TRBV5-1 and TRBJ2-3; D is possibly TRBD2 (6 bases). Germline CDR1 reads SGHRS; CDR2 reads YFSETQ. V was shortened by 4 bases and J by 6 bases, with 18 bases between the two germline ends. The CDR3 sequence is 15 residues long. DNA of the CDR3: TGCGCCAGCAGCCCGGAAGCGGGCAATGGGGATACGCAGTATTTT. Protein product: CASSPEAGNGDTQYF.

The CDR3 DNA follows: TGTGCCAGCAGTCAACCGGGACAGGCCCTCTCCTACGAGCAGTACTTC. Its protein is CASSQPGQALSYEQYF. The rearrangement joins TRBV28 to TRBJ2-7, with 8 nucleotides matching TRBD1. This CDR3 is built from 16 residues. V lost 5 bases and J lost 0; bases outside the gene matches: 9. Germline CDR1 MDHEN, CDR2 SYDVKM.

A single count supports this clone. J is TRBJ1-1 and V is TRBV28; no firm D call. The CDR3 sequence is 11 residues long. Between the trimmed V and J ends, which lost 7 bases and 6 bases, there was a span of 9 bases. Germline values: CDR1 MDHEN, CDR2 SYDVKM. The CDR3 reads CASTSVAEAFF. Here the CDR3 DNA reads TGTGCCAGCACCTCGGTAGCTGAAGCTTTCTTT. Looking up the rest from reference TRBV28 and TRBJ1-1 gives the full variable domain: DVKVTQSSRYLVKRTGEKVFLECVQDMDHENMFWYRQDPGLGLRLIYFSYDVKMKEKGDIPEGYSVSREKKERFSLILESASTNQTSMYLCASTSVAEAFFGQGTRLTVV.

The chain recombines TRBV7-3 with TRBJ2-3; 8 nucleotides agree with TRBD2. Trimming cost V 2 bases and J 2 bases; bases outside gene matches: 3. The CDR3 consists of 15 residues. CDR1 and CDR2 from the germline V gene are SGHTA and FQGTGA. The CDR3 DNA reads TGTGCCAGCAGCTTATACGGGGGGGCCACAGATACGCAGTATTTT. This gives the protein CASSLYGGATDTQYF.

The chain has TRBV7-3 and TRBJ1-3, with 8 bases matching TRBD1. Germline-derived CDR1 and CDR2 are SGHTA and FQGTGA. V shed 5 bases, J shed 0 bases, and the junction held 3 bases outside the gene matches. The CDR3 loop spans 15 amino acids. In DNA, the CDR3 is TGTGCCAGCAGCCCCGGGACAGGCTCTGGAAACACCATATATTTT. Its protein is CASSPGTGSGNTIYF.

DNA of the CDR3: TGTGCCAGCAGCTCGACAGGGGGCGTGTTAGAGACCCAGTACTTC. It is translated as CASSSTGGVLETQYF. The chain combines TRBV7-2 with TRBJ2-5, with 10 bases matching TRBD1. CDR1 SGHTA and CDR2 FQGNSA come from the germline V gene. This CDR3 spans 15 amino acids. Losses at the gene ends were 4 bases for V and 4 bases for J; bases not matched to a gene: 6. Together with reference TRBV7-2 and TRBJ2-5, the CDR3 gives the full variable domain: GAGVSQSPSNKVTEKGKDVELRCDPISGHTALYWYRQSLGQGLEFLIYFQGNSAPDKSGLPSDRFSAERTGGSVSTLTIQRTQQEDSAVYLCASSSTGGVLETQYFGPGTRLLVL.

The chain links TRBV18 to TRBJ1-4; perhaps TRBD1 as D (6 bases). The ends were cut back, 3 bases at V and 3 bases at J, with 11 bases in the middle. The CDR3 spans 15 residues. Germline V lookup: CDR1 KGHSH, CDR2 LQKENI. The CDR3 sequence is CASSPEGGSNEKLFF. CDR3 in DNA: TGTGCCAGCTCACCGGAGGGGGGCTCTAATGAAAAACTGTTTTTT. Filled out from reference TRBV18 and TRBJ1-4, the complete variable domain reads NAGVMQNPRHLVRRRGQEARLRCSPMKGHSHVYWYRQLPEEGLKFMVYLQKENIIDESGMPKERFSAEFPKEGPSILRIQQVVRGDSAAYFCASSPEGGSNEKLFFGSGTQLSVL.

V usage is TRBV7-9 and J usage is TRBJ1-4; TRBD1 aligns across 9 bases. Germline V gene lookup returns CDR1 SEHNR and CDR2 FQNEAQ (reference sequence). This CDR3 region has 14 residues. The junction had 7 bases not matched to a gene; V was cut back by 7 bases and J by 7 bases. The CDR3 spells CASKGGTGTEKLFF. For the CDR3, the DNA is TGTGCCAGCAAGGGGGGGACAGGGACTGAAAAACTGTTTTTT.

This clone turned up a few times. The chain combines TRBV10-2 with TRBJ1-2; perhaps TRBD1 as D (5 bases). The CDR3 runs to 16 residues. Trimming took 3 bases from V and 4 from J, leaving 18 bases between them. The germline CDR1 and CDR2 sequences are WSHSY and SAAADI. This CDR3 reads CASSDPSTGAPYGYTF. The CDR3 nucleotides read TGCGCCAGCAGTGACCCGTCCACAGGCGCCCCCTATGGCTACACCTTC.

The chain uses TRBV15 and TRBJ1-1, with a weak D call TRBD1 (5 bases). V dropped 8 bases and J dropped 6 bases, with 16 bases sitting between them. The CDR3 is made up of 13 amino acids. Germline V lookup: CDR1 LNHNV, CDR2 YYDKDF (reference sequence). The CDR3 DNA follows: TGTGCCACCCGGGGGTCACCCATAGCTGAAGCTTTCTTT. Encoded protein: CATRGSPIAEAFF.

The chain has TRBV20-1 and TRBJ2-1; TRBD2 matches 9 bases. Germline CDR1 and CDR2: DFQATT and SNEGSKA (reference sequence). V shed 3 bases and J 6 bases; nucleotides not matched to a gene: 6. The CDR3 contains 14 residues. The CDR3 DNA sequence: TGCAGTGCTAGTCTAAGCGGGAGGCTCAATGAGCAGTTCTTC. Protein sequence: CSASLSGRLNEQFF.

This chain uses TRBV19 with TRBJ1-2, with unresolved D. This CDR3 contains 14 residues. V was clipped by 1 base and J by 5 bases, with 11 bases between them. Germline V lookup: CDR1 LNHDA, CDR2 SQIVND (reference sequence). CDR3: CASSIGAAPYGYTF. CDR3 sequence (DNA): TGTGCCAGTAGTATAGGGGCCGCACCATATGGCTACACCTTC.

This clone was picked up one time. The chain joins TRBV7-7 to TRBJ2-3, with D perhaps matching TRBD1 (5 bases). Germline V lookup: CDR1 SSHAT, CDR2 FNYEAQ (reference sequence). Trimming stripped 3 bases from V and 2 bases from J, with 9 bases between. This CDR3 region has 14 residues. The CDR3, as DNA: TGTGCCAGCAGCTTCAGCAGGGACACAGATACGCAGTATTTT. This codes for CASSFSRDTDTQYF.